This is a list of T cell receptor beta chains from one sample in a study of T cell responses to AZD1222 COVID-19 vaccine. TCRdb's copy holds only in-frame clones and misses some; the assay was immunoSEQ multiplex PCR. The profile shows approximately 130,000 clones, approximately 90% of them singletons. The sequences come from peripheral blood, collected 28 days after the second AZD1222 dose. These receptors were taken from an adult who received the AZD1222 COVID-19 vaccine. The CDR3 runs from the conserved cysteine through the conserved F or W. Fields, in order: CDR3 protein, CDR3 DNA, J gene, clone size, V gene, D gene. D genes are given only for firm matches. Expanded clones get a size class; other rows say once, few or many, or leave the size out.

CDR3: CASSLQVNYGYTF; DNA: TGTGCCAGCAGTTTACAGGTTAACTATGGCTACACCTTC; J: TRBJ1-2; size: -; V: TRBV12-3/TRBV12-4; D: -
CDR3: CARGSGGLGSPLHF; DNA: TGTGCCCGGGGGAGCGGGGGCCTCGGTTCACCCCTCCACTTT; J: TRBJ1-6; size: -; V: TRBV2; D: -
CDR3: CASSPIDRGETQYF; DNA: TGTGCCAGCAGCCCCATCGACAGGGGTGAGACCCAGTACTTC; J: TRBJ2-5; size: -; V: TRBV9; D: TRBD1
CDR3: CASSDPSGGTDTQYF; DNA: TGTGCCAGCAGTGACCCTAGCGGGGGAACAGATACGCAGTATTTT; J: TRBJ2-3; size: few; V: TRBV6-1; D: TRBD2
CDR3: CASSRRGALNTGELFF; DNA: TGTGCCAGTAGTAGAAGAGGGGCACTCAACACCGGGGAGCTGTTTTTT; J: TRBJ2-2; size: -; V: TRBV19; D: -
CDR3: CASELLSYNEQFF; DNA: TGTGCCAGCGAACTTCTCTCCTACAATGAGCAGTTCTTC; J: TRBJ2-1; size: -; V: TRBV7-9; D: -
CDR3: CASSPTQVGQGAFNQPQHF; DNA: TGTGCCAGCTCCCCTACCCAAGTCGGACAGGGAGCCTTCAATCAGCCCCAGCATTTT; J: TRBJ1-5; size: -; V: TRBV18; D: TRBD1
CDR3: CATSPSYGGLGVNYGYTF; DNA: TGTGCCACCAGCCCTTCTTACGGAGGGTTAGGGGTAAACTATGGCTACACCTTC; J: TRBJ1-2; size: -; V: TRBV15; D: -
CDR3: CASSEQMAGQGPYEQYF; DNA: TGTGCCAGCAGTGAACAAATGGCGGGACAAGGACCCTACGAGCAGTACTTC; J: TRBJ2-7; size: -; V: TRBV2; D: -
CDR3: CASSLVADTQYF; DNA: TGTGCCAGCAGCTTGGTAGCGGATACGCAGTATTTT; J: TRBJ2-3; size: once; V: TRBV5-4; D: -
CDR3: CASSIGGIYYHEQFF; DNA: TGTGCCAGTAGTATAGGCGGGATATACTACCATGAGCAGTTCTTC; J: TRBJ2-1; size: -; V: TRBV19; D: -
CDR3: CASANGAAYGYTF; DNA: TGTGCCAGCGCCAATGGGGCGGCCTATGGCTACACCTTC; J: TRBJ1-2; size: -; V: TRBV2; D: -
CDR3: CATSDRTSGSGGDEQFF; DNA: TGTGCCACCAGTGATCGGACTAGCGGGAGCGGGGGAGATGAGCAGTTCTTC; J: TRBJ2-1; size: -; V: TRBV24-1; D: TRBD2
CDR3: CASSQGGFATEAFF; DNA: TGTGCCAGCAGCCAAGGGGGGTTCGCCACTGAAGCTTTCTTT; J: TRBJ1-1; size: -; V: TRBV3-1/TRBV3-2; D: -
CDR3: CASSPSVGTDTQYF; DNA: TGTGCCAGCAGCCCTAGCGTGGGAACAGATACGCAGTATTTT; J: TRBJ2-3; size: -; V: TRBV3-1/TRBV3-2; D: -
CDR3: CASSPRDGETGGKTQYF; DNA: TGTGCCAGCTCACCACGGGATGGTGAGACAGGGGGCAAGACCCAGTACTTC; J: TRBJ2-5; size: once; V: TRBV18; D: TRBD1
CDR3: CASSYEGSSYNEQFF; DNA: TGTGCCAGCAGTTACGAGGGGAGCTCCTACAATGAGCAGTTCTTC; J: TRBJ2-1; size: -; V: TRBV6-5; D: -
CDR3: CAIQRNTEAFF; DNA: TGTGCCATCCAGAGGAACACTGAAGCTTTCTTT; J: TRBJ1-1; size: -; V: TRBV19; D: -
CDR3: CASSLGQGGQPQHF; DNA: TGCGCCAGCAGCCTAGGACAGGGAGGCCAGCCCCAGCATTTT; J: TRBJ1-5; size: once; V: TRBV5-1; D: TRBD1
CDR3: CASSIRATELDGYTF; DNA: TGTGCCAGCAGCATAAGGGCCACTGAGTTAGATGGCTACACCTTC; J: TRBJ1-2; size: once; V: TRBV7-9; D: -
CDR3: CASSLKANFYGYTF; DNA: TGTGCCAGCAGTTTAAAGGCCAACTTCTATGGCTACACCTTC; J: TRBJ1-2; size: -; V: TRBV27; D: -
CDR3: CASSAVGPDTQYF; DNA: TGTGCCAGCAGCGCAGTGGGTCCAGATACGCAGTATTTT; J: TRBJ2-3; size: -; V: TRBV9; D: -
CDR3: CASSHRWGVDEQFF; DNA: TGTGCCAGCAGCCACAGGTGGGGTGTGGATGAGCAGTTCTTC; J: TRBJ2-1; size: once; V: TRBV6-5; D: -
CDR3: CSAVLGSGTEAFF; DNA: TGCAGCGCGGTTCTTGGCTCAGGGACTGAAGCTTTCTTT; J: TRBJ1-1; size: -; V: TRBV29-1; D: -
CDR3: CAWTVHGFGNTIYF; DNA: TGTGCCTGGACCGTACATGGATTCGGAAACACCATATATTTT; J: TRBJ1-3; size: -; V: TRBV30; D: -
CDR3: CASSPDAAGSNYGYTF; DNA: TGTGCCAGCTCACCAGACGCGGCAGGGTCTAACTATGGCTACACCTTC; J: TRBJ1-2; size: once; V: TRBV18; D: -
CDR3: CASSEARRSLNYGYTF; DNA: TGTGCCAGCAGTGAAGCGCGGAGGTCCTTAAACTATGGCTACACCTTC; J: TRBJ1-2; size: -; V: TRBV2; D: -
CDR3: CASSFSNPGQGYGYTF; DNA: TGTGCCAGCAGTTTCTCAAACCCGGGACAGGGGTATGGCTACACCTTC; J: TRBJ1-2; size: -; V: TRBV28; D: TRBD1
CDR3: CSSEGVAEQFF; DNA: TGCAGCAGCGAGGGGGTAGCTGAGCAGTTCTTC; J: TRBJ2-1; size: -; V: TRBV29-1; D: -
CDR3: CASSLVDGGIETQYF; DNA: TGTGCCAGCAGCTTAGTAGATGGGGGAATAGAGACCCAGTACTTC; J: TRBJ2-5; size: few; V: TRBV7-9; D: -